The 18 T cell receptor beta chains below all came from one sample that was sequenced in a study of early T cells in non-severe SARS-CoV-2 infection. MiXCR was run by TCRdb on the 5' RACE reads, yielding one entry per CDR3 protein. The profile shows more than 65,000 distinct CDR3 sequences, under 15% of them singletons. Sequencing used whole blood. All receptors derive from an adult who was a healthcare worker with PCR-confirmed SARS-CoV-2 infection or an uninfected control (not recorded which).

This clonotype came up many times. The genes are TRBV20-1 and TRBJ2-6; 7 bases map to TRBD1. Germline lookup yields CDR1 DFQATT and CDR2 SNEGSKA (reference sequence). The CDR3 consists of 16 residues. V shed 7 bases and J 1 base; nucleotides not matched to a gene: 10. The CDR3 protein is CSVLQGISSGANVLTF. The CDR3 nucleotides read TGCAGTGTCCTACAGGGGATCAGTTCTGGGGCCAACGTCCTGACTTTC.

Many counts were recorded for this clonotype. V usage is TRBV27 and J usage is TRBJ2-1; D gene ambiguous. The ends were cut back, 0 bases at V and 9 bases at J, with 9 bases in the middle. Looked up from germline, CDR1 is MNHEY and CDR2 is SMNVEV (reference sequence). The length of the CDR3 is 13 residues. The CDR3: CASSLSSRSEQFF. The CDR3 nucleotides read TGTGCCAGCAGTTTATCGTCTAGAAGTGAGCAGTTCTTC.

The chain recombines TRBV6-6 with TRBJ1-4; the match to TRBD1 covers 8 bases. The trim removed 2 bases at V and 8 bases at J, leaving 4 bases unmatched. Germline lookup yields CDR1 MNHNY and CDR2 SVGAGI (reference sequence). The CDR3 contains 14 residues. CDR3 sequence (DNA): TGTGCCAGCAGTTACCTAACAGGGGGGGAAAAACTGTTTTTT. Translation: CASSYLTGGEKLFF.

This clonotype was counted many times. The chain combines TRBV4-1 with TRBJ2-1; 9 bases match TRBD2. Germline V lookup: CDR1 MGHRA, CDR2 YSYEKL. The V segment lost 3 bases and the J segment 7 bases; nucleotides outside the gene matches: 13. The CDR3 covers 17 residues. In DNA form, the CDR3 reads TGCGCCAGCAGCCAGAGGGCGGGAGGGCCCTCCCTTAATGAGCAGTTCTTC. This sequence encodes CASSQRAGGPSLNEQFF.

This clonotype was seen repeatedly, ten times or more. The rearrangement joins TRBV20-1 to TRBJ1-5, with a weak D call TRBD1 (6 bases). The CDR3 covers 15 residues. Germline V gene data show CDR1 as DFQATT and CDR2 as SNEGSKA (reference sequence). Trimming pared 3 bases from V and 3 bases from J, leaving 15 bases between. The DNA for the CDR3 is TGCAGTGCTAGTGGGGTGGACAGTCTCAATCAGCCCCAGCATTTT. Translating it yields CSASGVDSLNQPQHF.

V and J are TRBV12-3 or TRBV12-4 and TRBJ2-3, with a tentative D call TRBD1 (5 bases). V lost 3 bases to trimming and J lost 0 bases, with 10 bases between them. The length of the CDR3 is 15 residues. Written as DNA, the CDR3 is TGTGCCAGCAGTTTCCCATGGGGCAGCACAGATACGCAGTATTTT. Protein: CASSFPWGSTDTQYF.

This clonotype was detected many times. This chain uses TRBV15 with TRBJ2-3; D not certain. This CDR3 spans 15 amino acids. Per germline, CDR1 LNHNV and CDR2 YYDKDF (reference sequence). The V end lost 0 bases, the J end lost 2 bases, and 9 bases lay between the germline ends. Written as DNA, the CDR3 is TGTGCCACCAGCAGAGATCGGGCATCCACAGATACGCAGTATTTT. It translates to CATSRDRASTDTQYF.

The chain recombines TRBV7-8 with TRBJ2-2; perhaps TRBD2 as D (5 bases). CDR3 size: 14 residues. Germline loops: CDR1 SGHVS, CDR2 FQNEAQ. Trimming pared 4 bases from V and 6 bases from J, leaving 12 bases between. The CDR3 is CASSSSQLAGELFF. CDR3 in DNA: TGTGCCAGCAGCTCCTCCCAACTAGCCGGGGAGCTGTTTTTT.

This clonotype was seen repeatedly, ten times or more. This sequence joins TRBV6-6 and TRBJ1-2; no clear D gene. The germline CDR1 and CDR2 sequences are MNHNY and SVGAGI (reference sequence). The CDR3 has 14 amino acids. V shed 6 bases and J shed 6 bases, with 17 bases lying between them. CDR3 loop: CASRAGVGQHGYTF. The CDR3 DNA is TGTGCCAGCAGGGCCGGGGTAGGGCAACATGGCTACACCTTC.

This clonotype was counted many times. The V and J genes are TRBV29-1 and TRBJ2-7, with D hard to call. V was trimmed by 5 bases and J by 5 bases, leaving 7 bases between them. Germline assignment: CDR1 SQVTM and CDR2 ANQGSEA. The CDR3 consists of 10 residues. Written as DNA, the CDR3 is TGCAGCGTTCTTACAGACGAGCAGTACTTC. Amino acid sequence: CSVLTDEQYF.

This clonotype was recorded at least ten times. This chain links TRBV20-1 with TRBJ2-1; 9 nucleotides match TRBD1. Germline V gene sequence: CDR1 DFQATT, CDR2 SNEGSKA (reference sequence). The CDR3 extends over 15 amino acids. Trimming took 3 bases from V and 5 from J; bases not matched to a gene: 8. The DNA of the CDR3 is TGCAGTGCTAGTGTGGTCGGGACAGGGAACAATGAGCAGTTCTTC. Residues: CSASVVGTGNNEQFF.

This clonotype was counted ten times or more. This chain uses TRBV19 with TRBJ2-6; the match to TRBD1 covers 11 bases. The V and J ends lost 4 bases and 0 bases, in that order; junction bases with no gene match: 5. CDR3 length: 18 residues. Germline V gives CDR1 LNHDA, CDR2 SQIVND (reference sequence). The CDR3, as DNA: TGTGCCAGTAGTAAAGGACAGGGGGCCTCCTCTGGGGCCAACGTCCTGACTTTC. Protein: CASSKGQGASSGANVLTF. Together with reference TRBV19 and TRBJ2-6, the CDR3 gives the full variable domain: DGGITQSPKYLFRKEGQNVTLSCEQNLNHDAMYWYRQDPGQGLRLIYYSQIVNDFQKGDIAEGYSVSREKKESFPLTVTSAQKNPTAFYLCASSKGQGASSGANVLTFGAGSRLTVL.

Many counts were recorded for this clonotype. The chain combines TRBV20-1 with TRBJ1-1; TRBD1 might be the D (5 bases). Trimming cost V 3 bases and J 2 bases, with 16 bases left between them. This CDR3 spans 15 amino acids. Germline V gene data show CDR1 as DFQATT and CDR2 as SNEGSKA (reference sequence). CDR3 coding DNA: TGCAGTGCTAGGACCCGGGGCACATTTAACACTGAAGCTTTCTTT. Translated, it gives CSARTRGTFNTEAFF.

There are many counts of this clonotype. V is TRBV18 and J is TRBJ2-1, with a possible D match to TRBD1 (6 bases). Between the trimmed V and J ends, which lost 4 bases and 3 bases, there was a span of 13 bases. The germline CDR1 and CDR2 sequences are KGHSH and LQKENI. This CDR3 contains 15 residues. CDR3 sequence: CASSLTGDSYNEQFF. The DNA for the CDR3 is TGTGCCAGCTCACTGACAGGAGATAGCTACAATGAGCAGTTCTTC.

This clonotype was detected ten times or more. V usage is TRBV11-2 and J usage is TRBJ2-3; D not resolved. CDR1 and CDR2 (germline): SGHAT, FQNNGV. CDR3 length: 14 amino acids. The germline V and J ends were trimmed by 7 bases and 2 bases, with 13 bases remaining between them. The CDR3 region has the DNA TGTGCCAGCACCAGCCCTTCCCTCACAGATACGCAGTATTTT. Translating gives CASTSPSLTDTQYF.

V gene TRBV20-1 combines with J gene TRBJ2-3; the match to TRBD2 covers 10 bases. V lost 3 bases, J lost 5 bases, and 8 bases stayed unmatched. The CDR3 covers 15 residues. The germline CDR1 and CDR2 sequences are DFQATT and SNEGSKA (reference sequence). The CDR3 DNA reads TGCAGTGCTAGTTGGACTAGCGGTCGCGGAGATACGCAGTATTTT. It specifies CSASWTSGRGDTQYF.

This clonotype counts as medium-sized (0.01 to 0.1%). The V gene is TRBV7-9, the J gene TRBJ1-1; 8 nucleotides line up with TRBD1. The CDR3 extends over 13 amino acids. Germline lookup yields CDR1 SEHNR and CDR2 FQNEAQ (reference sequence). Trimming removed 5 bases from V and 4 bases from J; junction bases left unmatched: 3. CDR3 nucleotide sequence: TGTGCCAGCAGCCTCACAGGGGGCACTGAAGCTTTCTTT. It is translated as CASSLTGGTEAFF.

There are many counts of this clonotype. The V call is TRBV7-8, the J call TRBJ1-3; D unclear. The V gene lost 6 bases and the J gene lost 0 bases, with 6 bases spanning the gap. The CDR3 sequence is 13 residues long. Per germline, CDR1 SGHVS and CDR2 FQNEAQ. CDR3 bases: TGTGCCAGCAGACTGAGCTCTGGAAACACCATATATTTT. Protein sequence: CASRLSSGNTIYF.